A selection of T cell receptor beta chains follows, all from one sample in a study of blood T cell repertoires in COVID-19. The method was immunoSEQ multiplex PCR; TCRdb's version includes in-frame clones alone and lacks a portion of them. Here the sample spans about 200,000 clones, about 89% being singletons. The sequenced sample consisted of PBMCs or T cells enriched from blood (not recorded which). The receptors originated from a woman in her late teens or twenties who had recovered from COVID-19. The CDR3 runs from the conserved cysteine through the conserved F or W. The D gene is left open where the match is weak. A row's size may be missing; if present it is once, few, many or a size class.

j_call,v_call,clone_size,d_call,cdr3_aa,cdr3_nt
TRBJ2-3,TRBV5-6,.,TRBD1,CASSRVDRGEVSTDTQYF,TGTGCCAGCAGCCGAGTTGACAGGGGAGAGGTTAGCACAGATACGCAGTATTTT
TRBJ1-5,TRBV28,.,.,CASSQAGEGSNQPQHF,TGTGCCAGCAGCCAAGCAGGGGAAGGTAGCAATCAGCCCCAGCATTTT
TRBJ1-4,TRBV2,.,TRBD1,CASSGQGGEKLFF,TGTGCCAGCAGTGGACAGGGCGGCGAAAAACTGTTTTTT
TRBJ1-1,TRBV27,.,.,CASISQGSRNTEAFF,TGTGCCAGCATATCACAGGGTTCGAGGAACACTGAAGCTTTCTTT
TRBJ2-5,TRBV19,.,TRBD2,CASRGGGRGQETQYF,TGTGCCAGTAGAGGCGGGGGGAGGGGGCAAGAGACCCAGTACTTC
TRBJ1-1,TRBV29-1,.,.,CSAQNTEAFF,TGCAGCGCCCAGAACACTGAAGCTTTCTTT
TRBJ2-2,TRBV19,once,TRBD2,CASSLTSGGEMNTGELFF,TGTGCCAGTAGTTTGACTAGCGGGGGGGAGATGAACACCGGGGAGCTGTTTTTT
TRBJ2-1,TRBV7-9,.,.,CASSLANSGLYNEQFF,TGTGCCAGCAGCTTAGCGAATAGCGGACTTTACAATGAGCAGTTCTTC
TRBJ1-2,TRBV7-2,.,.,CASSLEGTSNYGYTF,TGTGCCAGCAGCTTAGAAGGGACATCTAACTATGGCTACACCTTC
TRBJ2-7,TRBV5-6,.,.,CASSIDGLTWGTYEQYF,TGTGCCAGCAGTATTGACGGTCTTACTTGGGGCACCTACGAGCAGTACTTC
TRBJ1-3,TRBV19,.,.,CASSTGEGGNTIYF,TGTGCCAGTAGTACGGGAGAGGGCGGAAACACCATATATTTT
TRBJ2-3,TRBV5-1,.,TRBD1,CASSLGDRDGDTQYF,TGCGCCAGCAGCTTAGGGGACAGGGACGGAGATACGCAGTATTTT
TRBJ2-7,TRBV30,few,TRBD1,CACDWDRGNEQYF,TGTGCCTGTGACTGGGACAGGGGAAACGAGCAGTACTTC
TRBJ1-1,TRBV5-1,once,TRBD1,CASSVGTANTEAFF,TGCGCCAGCAGCGTTGGGACAGCGAACACTGAAGCTTTCTTT
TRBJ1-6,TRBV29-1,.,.,CSVGGRDNSPLHF,TGCAGCGTTGGGGGGAGGGATAATTCACCCCTCCACTTT
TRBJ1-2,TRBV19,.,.,CATRDIRSYTF,TGTGCCACCAGGGACATCCGCTCCTACACCTTC
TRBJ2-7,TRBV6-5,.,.,CASRTEGVPTYEQYF,TGTGCCAGCAGGACCGAGGGGGTGCCTACCTACGAGCAGTACTTC
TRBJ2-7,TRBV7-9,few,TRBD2,CASSPNAGGEQYF,TGTGCCAGCAGCCCCAACGCGGGAGGCGAGCAGTACTTC
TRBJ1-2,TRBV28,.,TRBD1,CASSLTRTGGDGYTF,TGTGCCAGCAGTTTAACCCGGACAGGGGGGGATGGCTACACCTTC
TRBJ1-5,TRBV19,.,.,CASTAGPNNQPQHF,TGTGCCAGTACGGCGGGACCAAACAATCAGCCCCAGCATTTT
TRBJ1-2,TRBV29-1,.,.,CSAPVGNHGYTF,TGCAGCGCCCCGGTCGGGAACCATGGCTACACCTTC
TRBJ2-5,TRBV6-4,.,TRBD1,CASSLPGQIQETQYF,TGTGCCAGCAGTCTACCGGGACAGATCCAAGAGACCCAGTACTTC
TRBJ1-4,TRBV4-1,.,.,CASSHRLRGQLNEKLFF,TGCGCCAGCAGCCATCGGCTACGTGGGCAGCTCAATGAAAAACTGTTTTTT
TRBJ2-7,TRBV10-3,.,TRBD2,CASDSGRREQYF,TGTGCCAGCGATAGCGGGAGGCGGGAGCAGTACTTC
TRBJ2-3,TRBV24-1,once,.,CATSRAGPSTDTQYF,TGTGCCACCAGTCGGGCGGGGCCTAGCACAGATACGCAGTATTTT
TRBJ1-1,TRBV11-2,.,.,CASSPSNQNTEAFF,TGTGCCAGCAGCCCTTCTAACCAGAACACTGAAGCTTTCTTT
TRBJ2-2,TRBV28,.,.,CASRSTANTGELFF,TGTGCCAGCAGGTCGACAGCGAACACCGGGGAGCTGTTTTTT
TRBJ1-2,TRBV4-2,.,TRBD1,CASSHPDRVNYGYTF,TGTGCCAGCAGCCACCCGGACAGGGTCAACTATGGCTACACCTTC
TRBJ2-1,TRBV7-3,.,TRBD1,CASSSQGQGSKFF,TGTGCCAGCAGCTCCCAAGGACAGGGGTCGAAGTTCTTC
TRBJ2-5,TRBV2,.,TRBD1,CASIGTAAETQYF,TGTGCCAGCATAGGGACAGCGGCGGAGACCCAGTACTTC
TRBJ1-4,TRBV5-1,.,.,CASSLEGKGVDEKLFF,TGCGCCAGCAGCTTGGAAGGGAAGGGGGTGGATGAAAAACTGTTTTTT
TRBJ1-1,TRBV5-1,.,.,CASSWGGHYTEAFF,TGCGCCAGCAGCTGGGGAGGGCACTACACTGAAGCTTTCTTT
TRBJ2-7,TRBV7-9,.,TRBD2,CASSLDRLGGSYEQYF,TGTGCCAGCAGCTTAGACAGACTGGGGGGGTCCTACGAGCAGTACTTC
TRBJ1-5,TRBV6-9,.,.,CASSSRQDNQPQHF,TGTGCCAGCAGTTCTCGACAGGACAATCAGCCCCAGCATTTT
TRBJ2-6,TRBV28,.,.,CASSPSGANVLTF,TGTGCCAGCAGTCCATCTGGGGCCAACGTCCTGACTTTC
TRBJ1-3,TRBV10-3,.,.,CAISESAGGNTIYF,TGTGCCATCAGTGAGTCGGCGGGCGGAAACACCATATATTTT